Sequencing of this T cell receptor (beta chain) was carried out in a study of shared clonotypes between healthy human individuals. The overall study: A donor's plate count was three for CD4 naive and three for CD4 memory; CD8 naive had two and CD8 memory one. General study findings and limits: Among the subsets, naive ones generally showed larger estimated richness than memory ones. Clonotype sharing levels among donors were expected to vary with sequencing depth.

The CDR3 totals 12 residues. Between the trimmed V and J ends, which lost 7 bases and 0 bases, there was a span of 9 bases. CDR1 is SQVTM and CDR2 is ANQGSEA in the germline V gene. Sequencing was performed with immunoSEQ multiplex PCR; in TCRdb, only in-frame clones are kept and a portion is missing. The sample shows 2 million to 2.5 million clones, 90% to 96% of them seen only once. About this clone: Its antigen is not identified. At the DNA level, this CDR3 is encoded by other sequences in the same sample as well.

The chain couples TRBV29-1 to TRBJ1-1, with a possible D match to TRBD1 (6 bases). This TCR was recovered from a man between 18 and 35 years old in good health. Sequences were obtained from naive CD4+ T cells sorted from blood. Subset denoted: CD45RA+ positively selected. In nucleotides, the CDR3 is TGCAGCGCTGGACAGATGAACACTGAAGCTTTCTTT. It is translated as CSAGQMNTEAFF.